These 14 T cell receptor beta chains were sequenced from one sample in a study of spatial heterogeneity in lung cancer. In TCRdb, the 5' RACE reads were re-called with MiXCR into one record per CDR3 protein. The sample holds around 110,000 distinct CDR3 sequences, approximately 12% seen once. Documented time point: blood at routine non-recurrence follow-up after resection. Whole RNA from tumor, nontumor lung or frozen PBMC was sequenced unsorted. This specimen was PBMCs, taken at follow-up. The receptors here all came from a male donor with early-stage non-small cell lung cancer.

This clonotype was found a few times. The J gene is TRBJ2-5, the V gene TRBV5-1; TRBD1 or TRBD2 may be the D gene (6 bases each). Germline values: CDR1 SGHRS, CDR2 YFSETQ. The CDR3 sequence is 13 residues long. Trimming left V 1 base short and J 4 bases short, with 8 bases between. CDR3 coding DNA: TGCGCCAGCAGCTTGAAGGGGGGAGAGACCCAGTACTTC. This translates into CASSLKGGETQYF.

This clonotype has a count of ten or more. CDR3 region: CASSLSSGGADEQFF. The CDR3 coding sequence is TGCGCCAGCAGCCTCTCTAGCGGGGGGGCCGATGAGCAGTTCTTC. The chain couples TRBV5-1 to TRBJ2-1; 12 bases agree with TRBD2. CDR3 size: 15 residues. Trimming took 4 bases from V and 8 from J; bases not matched to a gene: 7. Germline V gives CDR1 SGHRS, CDR2 YFSETQ.

CDR3 region: CASSQTSGTRSDTQYF. DNA for the CDR3: TGTGCCAGCAGCCAAACCAGCGGGACCCGTTCAGATACGCAGTATTTT. The chain joins TRBV7-2 to TRBJ2-3, with 7 bases identical to TRBD2. CDR3 length: 16 amino acids. The germline V gene has CDR1 SGHTA and CDR2 FQGNSA. Germline trimming cut 5 bases from V and 4 bases from J; bases unmatched to any gene: 12.

This clonotype has a count of ten or more. This sequence joins TRBV20-1 and TRBJ2-3, with D maybe TRBD1 (5 bases). From germline, CDR1 is DFQATT and CDR2 SNEGSKA (reference sequence). This CDR3 is built from 14 residues. V was trimmed by 4 bases and J by 7 bases, leaving 18 bases between them. The CDR3 here is CSAIRRVAVHTQYF. CDR3 nucleotide sequence: TGCAGTGCTATCCGCAGGGTGGCTGTGCATACGCAGTATTTT.

This chain links TRBV3-1 with TRBJ2-1; a possible D gene is TRBD1 (5 bases). Germline V gene sequence: CDR1 LGHDT, CDR2 YNNKEL (reference sequence). The CDR3 is 15 amino acids. Trimming removed 3 bases from V and 4 bases from J, with 13 bases in between. CDR3 in amino acids: CASSQGPQRYNEQFF. DNA for the CDR3: TGTGCCAGCAGCCAGGGGCCCCAGCGTTACAATGAGCAGTTCTTC.

The sample holds many counts of this clonotype. V and J are TRBV28 and TRBJ2-2; 15 bases fit TRBD2. With 8 bases clipped from V and 6 bases from J, the junction kept 1 base outside the gene matches. CDR3 size: 14 residues. In germline, CDR1 is MDHEN, CDR2 SYDVKM. The CDR3 bases are TGTGCCAGCCGGACTAGCGGGGGGGCCGGGGAGCTGTTTTTT. Amino acid sequence: CASRTSGGAGELFF.

This clonotype was observed many times. The V and J genes are TRBV12-3 or TRBV12-4 and TRBJ1-1; D not certain. V was clipped by 4 bases and J by 3 bases, with 6 bases between them. This CDR3 comprises 12 residues. DNA of the CDR3: TGTGCCAGCAGTTACATTTACACTGAAGCTTTCTTT. Translation: CASSYIYTEAFF.

This chain links TRBV6-5 with TRBJ1-6, with D possibly matching TRBD1 (6 bases). This CDR3 has 19 amino acids. Trimming took 0 bases from V and 2 from J, leaving 17 bases between them. In germline, CDR1 is MNHEY, CDR2 SVGAGI. CDR3 nucleotides: TGTGCCAGCAGTTACTCCGGAGGGGGGGGAAGGACCTATAATTCACCCCTCCACTTT. It specifies CASSYSGGGGRTYNSPLHF.

The gene calls are TRBV7-2 and TRBJ2-5; D unclear. From germline, CDR1 is SGHTA and CDR2 FQGNSA. This CDR3 spans 13 amino acids. Trimming took 1 base from V and 4 from J, leaving 7 bases between them. CDR3 residues: CASSLGWRETQYF. The DNA of the CDR3 is TGTGCCAGCAGCTTAGGTTGGAGAGAGACCCAGTACTTC.

The CDR3 nucleotides read TGTGCCACCAGCAGAGTACAGGGAAATCAGCCCCAGCATTTT. Translation gives CATSRVQGNQPQHF. The chain is built from TRBV15 and TRBJ1-5; D possibly corresponds to TRBD1 (6 bases). V was trimmed by 1 base and J by 4 bases, leaving 8 bases between them. The CDR3 is 14 amino acids. Germline loops: CDR1 LNHNV, CDR2 YYDKDF (reference sequence).

This chain uses TRBV7-9 with TRBJ2-1; TRBD1 matches at 10 bases. Per the germline V gene, CDR1 is SEHNR and CDR2 is FQNEAQ (reference sequence). The CDR3 runs 17 residues. Germline trimming cut 3 bases from V and 5 bases from J; bases unmatched to any gene: 10. CDR3 nucleotides: TGTGCCAGCAGCTTTCTTCCACGGGACAGGGGCAACAATGAGCAGTTCTTC. Translation: CASSFLPRDRGNNEQFF.

CDR3: CASSLGGRDGYTF. In nucleotides, the CDR3 is TGTGCCAGCAGCTTAGGGGGGCGAGACGGCTACACCTTC. This rearrangement joins TRBV7-9 to TRBJ1-2; the D gene is possibly TRBD1 (6 bases). Germline loops: CDR1 SEHNR, CDR2 FQNEAQ (reference sequence). The CDR3 consists of 13 residues. Trimming took off 1 base at V and 8 bases at J, with 11 bases between the two ends.

The table lists this clonotype with many counts. This chain uses TRBV7-9 with TRBJ1-1; perhaps TRBD1 as D (5 bases). Trimming stripped 5 bases from V and 0 bases from J, with 13 bases between. This CDR3 comprises 15 residues. From germline, CDR1 is SEHNR and CDR2 FQNEAQ (reference sequence). The CDR3 DNA sequence: TGTGCCAGCAGCAGGATGGGACGGTTGAACACTGAAGCTTTCTTT. Translating it yields CASSRMGRLNTEAFF.

This clonotype was observed at least ten times. The rearrangement uses TRBV24-1 and TRBJ2-1; TRBD1 agrees at 7 bases. The CDR3 is 16 residues long. Germline V lookup: CDR1 KGHDR, CDR2 SFDVKD. V was pared by 7 bases and J by 0 bases, with 8 bases of the junction left unmatched. CDR3 residues: CATSPIQGSSYNEQFF. Written as DNA, the CDR3 is TGTGCCACCAGCCCGATACAGGGGTCCTCCTACAATGAGCAGTTCTTC.